A single sample is the source of the 14 T cell receptor beta chains below, sequenced in a study of CD8 T cells in ankylosing spondylitis. TCRdb re-called the 5' RACE reads through MiXCR, storing one row per CDR3 protein. The sample yields 250,000 to 350,000 distinct CDR3 sequences, around 18% seen once. The sequenced material came from blood, either unsorted or a sorted T cell fraction (not recorded which). These TCRs come from a male donor with ankylosing spondylitis or in good health (not recorded which).

This clonotype was observed many times. This chain joins TRBV6-5 and TRBJ1-4; D not certain. The V and J ends lost 2 bases and 7 bases respectively, with 11 bases between them. The CDR3 has 14 residues. From germline, CDR1 is MNHEY and CDR2 SVGAGI. The CDR3 sequence: CASSYALLGEKLFF. The CDR3 bases are TGTGCCAGCAGTTACGCCCTTTTAGGTGAAAAACTGTTTTTT.

This clonotype showed up just a few times. The chain employs TRBV5-5 and TRBJ1-3; 10 bases line up with TRBD1. Germline assignment: CDR1 SGHKS and CDR2 YYEKEE (reference sequence). After removal of 2 bases from V and 4 bases from J, the junction contained 3 bases not matched to a gene. CDR3 length: 15 residues. The chain's CDR3 is CASSFGQGGGNTIYF. CDR3 DNA: TGTGCCAGCAGCTTTGGACAGGGGGGAGGAAACACCATATATTTT.

This clonotype was found a few times. The chain employs TRBV12-3 or TRBV12-4 and TRBJ1-2; 7 nucleotides line up with TRBD1. Losses at the gene ends were 5 bases for V and 8 bases for J; bases not matched to a gene: 17. The CDR3 covers 16 residues. Here the CDR3 reads CASSRLSGTATGGYTF. The CDR3 DNA reads TGTGCCAGCAGTCGCCTCTCCGGGACAGCTACGGGGGGCTACACCTTC.

Turning to this clonotype: At one boundary the junction diverges from the germline segment, which might be a read error. The V call is TRBV30, the J call TRBJ1-2; D possibly corresponds to TRBD1 (5 bases). The CDR3 length is 13 residues. The germline V gene encodes CDR1 GTSNPN and CDR2 SVGIG (reference sequence). The CDR3 spells CARRRLGERGYTF. CDR3 DNA: TGTGCCAGGAGACGGTTGGGGGAACGTGGCTACACCTTC.

For this clonotype: The germline gene is not matched at one end of the junction; a read error may be the cause. The genes are TRBV28 and TRBJ2-1; unclear D gene. This CDR3 contains 14 residues. Germline values: CDR1 MDHEN, CDR2 SYDVKM. CDR3 protein: CVSRRRISLNEQFF. In DNA form, the CDR3 reads TGTGTCAGCAGACGTCGCATTAGCCTCAATGAGCAGTTCTTC.

The V call is TRBV6-2 or TRBV6-3, the J call TRBJ1-5, with 7 bases matching TRBD1. Germline V CDR1 and CDR2: MNHEY, SVGEGT. With 4 bases clipped from V and 6 bases from J, the junction kept 9 bases outside the gene matches. The CDR3 totals 15 residues. CDR3 sequence: CASSFPGTAAQPQHF. The CDR3 DNA is TGTGCCAGCAGTTTTCCCGGGACAGCGGCTCAGCCCCAGCATTTT.

This clonotype was picked up a small number of times. This sequence joins TRBV6-5 and TRBJ1-5; maybe TRBD1 (6 bases). V was shortened by 4 bases and J by 1 base, with 14 bases between the two germline ends. In germline, CDR1 is MNHEY, CDR2 SVGAGI. This CDR3 is 16 amino acids long. CDR3 residues: CASSSTFQGSNQPQHF. The CDR3 DNA sequence: TGTGCCAGCAGTTCTACTTTTCAGGGGAGCAATCAGCCCCAGCATTTT.

The table lists this clonotype with many counts. The chain couples TRBV12-3 or TRBV12-4 to TRBJ2-1, with 11 bases matching TRBD1. The CDR3 has 16 residues. V lost 5 bases, J lost 7 bases, and 10 bases stayed unmatched. The CDR3 nucleotides read TGTGCCAGCAGTCGATCCCGGGACAGGGGGATGAATGAGCAGTTCTTC. It specifies CASSRSRDRGMNEQFF.

This clonotype was seen ten or more times. V is TRBV15 and J is TRBJ1-4; 8 bases align to TRBD1. J was trimmed by 8 bases and V by 3 bases; bases with no gene match: 2. This CDR3 has 13 amino acids. From germline, CDR1 is LNHNV and CDR2 YYDKDF (reference sequence). Written as DNA, the CDR3 is TGTGCCACCAGCAGGCGACAGGGGGAAAAACTGTTTTTT. The encoded protein is CATSRRQGEKLFF. Supplemented by reference TRBV15 and TRBJ1-4, the full variable domain reads DAMVIQNPRYQVTQFGKPVTLSCSQTLNHNVMYWYQQKSSQAPKLLFHYYDKDFNNEADTPDNFQSRRPNTSFCFLDIRSPGLGDTAMYLCATSRRQGEKLFFGSGTQLSVL.

This clonotype was recorded at least ten times. This sequence joins TRBV5-1 and TRBJ2-1, with D possibly being TRBD1 (6 bases). Per germline, CDR1 SGHRS and CDR2 YFSETQ. CDR3 length: 14 amino acids. V was clipped by 0 bases and J by 4 bases, with 8 bases between them. The CDR3 sequence: CASSLGGLYNEQFF. The DNA of the CDR3 is TGCGCCAGCAGCTTGGGGGGGCTGTACAATGAGCAGTTCTTC.

The rearrangement joins TRBV29-1 to TRBJ1-2, with D possibly matching TRBD1 (6 bases). The V and J ends lost 5 bases and 4 bases respectively, with 8 bases between them. The CDR3 extends over 11 amino acids. CDR1 SQVTM and CDR2 ANQGSEA come from the germline V gene. Here the CDR3 reads CSVRGGYGYTF. CDR3 nucleotide sequence: TGCAGCGTTAGGGGGGGCTATGGCTACACCTTC.

The chain uses TRBV20-1 and TRBJ2-1, with a weak D call TRBD2 (6 bases). The ends were cut back, 1 base at V and 8 bases at J, with 12 bases in the middle. CDR3 length: 13 residues. Germline V gene sequence: CDR1 DFQATT, CDR2 SNEGSKA (reference sequence). CDR3 residues: CSARGGVRDEQFF. In DNA, the CDR3 is TGCAGTGCTAGAGGCGGGGTCAGGGATGAGCAGTTCTTC.

The V call is TRBV20-1, the J call TRBJ2-7, with 9 bases lining up with TRBD1. Germline loops: CDR1 DFQATT, CDR2 SNEGSKA (reference sequence). This CDR3 contains 14 residues. Unmatched junction bases numbered 6, after V lost 6 bases and J lost 0 bases. This chain's CDR3 is CSASTGGSSYEQYV. CDR3 DNA: TGCAGTGCGTCGACAGGGGGAAGCTCCTACGAGCAGTACGTC.

The chain has TRBV6-1 and TRBJ2-5; 11 nucleotides match TRBD2. Trimming at V came to 6 bases and at J to 5 bases, leaving 11 bases not matched to a gene. Germline V gene sequence: CDR1 MNHNS, CDR2 SASEGT. The CDR3 runs to 16 residues. This CDR3 is CASRRSGLADGETQYF. CDR3 nucleotide sequence: TGTGCCAGCAGGAGATCGGGACTAGCGGACGGGGAGACCCAGTACTTC.